These 31 T cell receptor beta chains were sequenced from one sample in a study of cytomegalovirus exposure and HLA in healthy donors. This PCR relied on a set of 60 Vbeta primers and 13 Jbeta primers. Profiling relied on immunoSEQ multiplex PCR, and the TCRdb table lists in-frame clones only, not all of them. The sample gives some 170,000 clones, roughly two thirds of which show up once; approximately 3% is in the top ten. The specimen was PBMCs. These receptors were collected from a young woman in good health and CMV-seronegative.

This clone was seen only a few times. The chain has TRBV6-5 and TRBJ1-4; 9 nucleotides match TRBD1. The trim removed 0 bases at V and 7 bases at J, leaving 3 bases unmatched. CDR1 is MNHEY and CDR2 is SVGAGI in the germline V gene. The CDR3 runs 15 residues. DNA for the CDR3: TGTGCCAGCAGTTACTCCGGGACAGGGTTTGAAAAACTGTTTTTT. The encoded protein is CASSYSGTGFEKLFF.

This chain uses TRBV25-1 with TRBJ2-7, with D perhaps matching TRBD2 (5 bases). CDR3 length equals 10 residues. Germline V gene lookup returns CDR1 MGHDK and CDR2 SYGVNS. V gave up 5 bases and J gave up 7 bases, with 6 bases separating them. This CDR3 reads CASSREEQYF. DNA of the CDR3: TGTGCCAGCAGTCGGGAAGAGCAGTACTTC.

This rearrangement joins TRBV5-1 to TRBJ2-7; 10 bases match TRBD1. The CDR3 has 15 residues. With 5 bases clipped from V and 3 bases from J, the junction kept 8 bases outside the gene matches. Germline values: CDR1 SGHRS, CDR2 YFSETQ. CDR3 region: CASSTGTGDFYEQYF. CDR3 DNA: TGCGCCAGCAGTACCGGGACAGGGGACTTCTACGAGCAGTACTTC.

In DNA, the CDR3 is TGTGCCAGCAGCCTCTCAACTAATGAAAAACTGTTTTTT. It specifies CASSLSTNEKLFF. The chain carries TRBV7-2 and TRBJ1-4; D remains unclear. The CDR3 is 13 residues long. V lost 5 bases and J lost 0, with 4 bases in between. Germline loops: CDR1 SGHTA, CDR2 FQGNSA.

The chain employs TRBV2 and TRBJ1-1; 9 positions agree with TRBD1. The CDR3 sequence is 11 residues long. The germline gives CDR1 SNHLY, CDR2 FYNNEI. V lost 11 bases, J lost 6 bases, and 4 bases stayed unmatched. CDR3 residues: CAGQGFAEAFF. The CDR3 coding sequence is TGTGCCGGACAGGGGTTCGCTGAAGCTTTCTTT.

The table lists this clone with a few counts. CDR3 nucleotides: TGTGCCAGCCGAGGCGGGGGAACCTGGGGGACCCAGTACTTC. This gives the protein CASRGGGTWGTQYF. The J gene is TRBJ2-5, the V gene TRBV5-6; 7 bases align to TRBD2. Trimming at V came to 7 bases and at J to 7 bases, leaving 13 bases not matched to a gene. The germline gives CDR1 SGHDT, CDR2 YYEEEE. The CDR3 sequence is 14 residues long.

J is TRBJ1-6 and V is TRBV28; D is perhaps TRBD1 (5 bases). In germline, CDR1 is MDHEN, CDR2 SYDVKM. CDR3 length: 15 residues. The V and J ends lost 1 base and 4 bases respectively, with 8 bases between them. CDR3 DNA sequence: TGTGCCAGCAGTTTATCAGGGCGGTATAATTCACCCCTCCACTTT. Residues: CASSLSGRYNSPLHF. Variable domain in full (rest from reference TRBV28 and TRBJ1-6): DVKVTQSSRYLVKRTGEKVFLECVQDMDHENMFWYRQDPGLGLRLIYFSYDVKMKEKGDIPEGYSVSREKKERFSLILESASTNQTSMYLCASSLSGRYNSPLHFGNGTRLTVT.

This chain links TRBV7-9 with TRBJ1-1; D is perhaps TRBD1 (6 bases). V lost 5 bases and J 0 bases, leaving 13 bases between the germline ends. The germline CDR1 and CDR2 sequences are SEHNR and FQNEAQ (reference sequence). There are 15 residues in the CDR3. CDR3 coding DNA: TGTGCCAGCAGCGTACCGACAGGCTTGAACACTGAAGCTTTCTTT. Its protein product is CASSVPTGLNTEAFF.

The chain has TRBV28 and TRBJ2-7; 11 nucleotides align to TRBD2. The CDR3 length is 17 residues. Germline lookup yields CDR1 MDHEN and CDR2 SYDVKM. Trimming removed 6 bases from V and 3 bases from J; junction bases left unmatched: 13. As DNA, the CDR3 is TGTGCCAGCAGCTCCCGGCCCAGACTAGCGGGAATCTACGAGCAGTACTTC. As protein: CASSSRPRLAGIYEQYF.

This clone has just a few counts. V is TRBV28 and J is TRBJ2-3, with D tentatively TRBD2 (6 bases). CDR3 length: 17 amino acids. The ends were cut back, 6 bases at V and 6 bases at J, with 25 bases in the middle. Germline CDR1 MDHEN, CDR2 SYDVKM. As DNA, the CDR3 is TGTGCCAGCAGCCCACCGGGCCGCTCCGGAGGGGCCGATACGCAGTATTTT. Encoded protein: CASSPPGRSGGADTQYF.

This clone was seen a handful of times. The chain employs TRBV2 and TRBJ2-7, with 8 bases lining up with TRBD1. V was clipped by 4 bases and J by 3 bases; unmatched bases: 11. Germline loops: CDR1 SNHLY, CDR2 FYNNEI. This CDR3 spans 16 amino acids. Here the CDR3 DNA reads TGTGCCAGCAGTGCCCTACTTAGGGACAGGATCTACGAGCAGTACTTC. It specifies CASSALLRDRIYEQYF.

The chain employs TRBV5-4 and TRBJ2-5; D ambiguous. Germline CDR1 reads SGHNT; CDR2 reads YYREEE (reference sequence). V shed 3 bases and J shed 2 bases, with 17 bases lying between them. This CDR3 contains 16 residues. CDR3 protein: CASSSPTAETQETQYF. DNA for the CDR3: TGTGCCAGCAGCTCCCCGACGGCAGAGACACAAGAGACCCAGTACTTC.

The V call is TRBV15, the J call TRBJ1-1; possible D gene TRBD1, 6 bases. V dropped 3 bases and J dropped 1 base, with 9 bases sitting between them. The CDR3 loop spans 14 amino acids. Per germline, CDR1 LNHNV and CDR2 YYDKDF (reference sequence). CDR3 DNA sequence: TGTGCCACCAGCAGTGGGGGACAGAACACTGAAGCTTTCTTT. Translation: CATSSGGQNTEAFF. Combining the CDR3 with reference TRBV15 and TRBJ1-1 gives the whole variable domain DAMVIQNPRYQVTQFGKPVTLSCSQTLNHNVMYWYQQKSSQAPKLLFHYYDKDFNNEADTPDNFQSRRPNTSFCFLDIRSPGLGDTAMYLCATSSGGQNTEAFFGQGTRLTVV.

J is TRBJ2-1 and V is TRBV4-1; TRBD2 might be the D (5 bases). V was cut by 4 bases and J by 9 bases, with 10 bases left in between. The germline V gene encodes CDR1 MGHRA and CDR2 YSYEKL. The CDR3 runs 12 residues. CDR3 coding DNA: TGCGCCAGCAGCCCGGAAGGGAGTGAGCAGTTCTTC. Its translation is CASSPEGSEQFF.

J is TRBJ2-7 and V is TRBV7-9; TRBD2 is a possible D gene (6 bases). The CDR3 extends over 13 amino acids. Germline V lookup: CDR1 SEHNR, CDR2 FQNEAQ (reference sequence). V gave up 3 bases and J gave up 2 bases, with 8 bases separating them. CDR3 in amino acids: CASSFGTAYEQYF. The CDR3 nucleotides are TGTGCCAGCAGCTTCGGGACTGCCTACGAGCAGTACTTC.

This chain's CDR3 is CASSQGVGPIRNNSPLHF. The CDR3 region has the DNA TGCGCCAGCAGCCAAGGAGTGGGCCCAATAAGAAATAATTCACCCCTCCACTTT. The chain combines TRBV4-1 with TRBJ1-6; no definite D call. The length of the CDR3 is 18 residues. V lost 1 base and J 5 bases, leaving 18 bases between the germline ends. Germline assignment: CDR1 MGHRA and CDR2 YSYEKL.

V gene TRBV11-2 combines with J gene TRBJ2-5, with D possibly TRBD1 on 6 matching bases. The germline gives CDR1 SGHAT, CDR2 FQNNGV. This CDR3 comprises 14 residues. V was pared by 2 bases and J by 5 bases, with 12 bases between. CDR3 protein: CASSLTGIRETQYF. The CDR3 DNA is TGTGCCAGCAGCTTAACAGGGATACGGGAGACCCAGTACTTC.

The chain couples TRBV21-1 to TRBJ1-6; the table's D call of TRBD1 was not tested on the DNA. TRBV21-1 is flagged as a pseudogene. The CDR3 length is 17 residues. Here the CDR3 DNA reads TGTGCCAGCAGCAAATGTCCAGGACAGGGGGCTGGTTCACCCCTCCACTTT. Translation gives CASSKCPGQGAGSPLHF.

The chain is built from TRBV27 and TRBJ1-5; D perhaps matches TRBD1 (6 bases). The CDR3 is 15 residues long. The V end lost 5 bases, the J end lost 3 bases, and 14 bases lay between the germline ends. Germline CDR1 is MNHEY and CDR2 is SMNVEV (reference sequence). This CDR3 is CASSPRTENNQPQHF. Written as DNA, the CDR3 is TGTGCCAGCAGTCCCCGGACAGAGAACAATCAGCCCCAGCATTTT.

V and J are TRBV28 and TRBJ2-7; 10 bases map to TRBD2. With 5 bases clipped from V and 4 bases from J, the junction kept 8 bases outside the gene matches. CDR1 is MDHEN, CDR2 SYDVKM, per germline. The length of the CDR3 is 15 residues. In nucleotides, the CDR3 is TGTGCCAGCAGTATACTAGCGGGGCTAGCTTACGAGCAGTACTTC. Its translation is CASSILAGLAYEQYF.

The chain couples TRBV11-2 to TRBJ2-7; no definite D call. Germline lookup yields CDR1 SGHAT and CDR2 FQNNGV. The V gene lost 5 bases and the J gene lost 2 bases, with 10 bases spanning the gap. CDR3 size: 13 residues. The CDR3 DNA follows: TGTGCCAGCAGCCCGCCCTATACCTACGAGCAGTACTTC. As protein: CASSPPYTYEQYF.

This chain uses TRBV28 with TRBJ1-1; the D gene is possibly TRBD1 (5 bases). Per germline, CDR1 MDHEN and CDR2 SYDVKM. The CDR3 has 14 amino acids. V lost 2 bases to trimming and J lost 0 bases, with 7 bases between them. The CDR3 nucleotides are TGTGCCAGCAGTTTACAGGGCGTGAACACTGAAGCTTTCTTT. Protein product: CASSLQGVNTEAFF.

This clone occurred a few times. This chain links TRBV5-1 with TRBJ1-1, with TRBD1 matching over 7 bases. The CDR3 has 15 amino acids. The germline CDR1 and CDR2 sequences are SGHRS and YFSETQ. The trim removed 2 bases at V and 1 base at J, leaving 5 bases unmatched. The CDR3 region has the DNA TGCGCCAGCAGCTTTCGACAGGGACGGAACACTGAAGCTTTCTTT. This codes for CASSFRQGRNTEAFF.

CDR3 residues: CASSQVIAQGARTGELFF. For the CDR3, the DNA is TGCGCCAGCAGCCAAGTAATCGCACAGGGGGCTCGGACCGGGGAGCTGTTTTTT. V usage is TRBV4-3 and J usage is TRBJ2-2; 9 bases fit TRBD1. The CDR3 has 18 residues. The V gene's germline CDR1 is LGHNA and CDR2 YSLEER. The ends lost 1 base at V and 5 bases at J; junction bases unmatched: 11.

This clone was counted a few times. The chain links TRBV29-1 to TRBJ2-7; 7 bases map to TRBD2. This CDR3 is built from 14 residues. Germline lookup yields CDR1 SQVTM and CDR2 ANQGSEA. V lost 4 bases, J lost 0 bases, and 6 bases stayed unmatched. As DNA, the CDR3 is TGCAGCGTTGGGAGGAGCGGGGCCTCCTACGAGCAGTACTTC. It codes for CSVGRSGASYEQYF.

The J gene is TRBJ2-7, the V gene TRBV7-3; 10 bases agree with TRBD1. The CDR3 is 14 residues long. V was clipped by 5 bases and J by 7 bases; unmatched bases: 8. The V gene's germline CDR1 is SGHTA and CDR2 FQGTGA. CDR3 region: CASSQRQGAREQYF. CDR3 bases: TGTGCCAGCAGCCAACGACAGGGGGCGCGGGAGCAGTACTTC. Variable domain in full (rest from reference TRBV7-3 and TRBJ2-7): GAGVSQTPSNKVTEKGKYVELRCDPISGHTALYWYRQSLGQGPEFLIYFQGTGAADDSGLPNDRFFAVRPEGSVSTLKIQRTERGDSAVYLCASSQRQGAREQYFGPGTRLTVT.

This clone was seen once. The germline gene is not matched at one end of the junction; a read error may be the cause. The chain couples TRBV7-9 to TRBJ1-3, with a possible D match to TRBD1 (5 bases). The V gene's germline CDR1 is SEHNR and CDR2 FQNEAQ (reference sequence). This CDR3 region has 14 residues. The CDR3 DNA follows: TGTTCCAGTTGGGACGGGAGCTCTGGAAACACCATATATTTT. Protein product: CSSWDGSSGNTIYF. The full variable domain, rest sourced from reference TRBV7-9 and TRBJ1-3, is DTGVSQNPRHKITKRGQNVTFRCDPISEHNRLYWYRQTLGQGPEFLTYFQNEAQLEKSRLLSDRFSAERPKGSFSTLEIQRTEQGDSAMYLCSSWDGSSGNTIYFGEGSWLTVV.

V is TRBV4-1 and J is TRBJ2-1; 9 nucleotides agree with TRBD2. V shed 1 base and J 4 bases; nucleotides not matched to a gene: 8. CDR3 length: 17 amino acids. Germline V CDR1 and CDR2: MGHRA, YSYEKL. The CDR3 DNA reads TGCGCCAGCAGCCAAGTCCCCGGGACTAGCCGATACAATGAGCAGTTCTTC. Translating it yields CASSQVPGTSRYNEQFF.

The chain links TRBV7-6 to TRBJ2-7; TRBD2 is a possible D gene (5 bases). This CDR3 contains 15 residues. V was shortened by 1 base and J by 0 bases, with 10 bases between the two germline ends. Germline lookup yields CDR1 SGHVS and CDR2 FNYEAQ. The CDR3 loop is CASSLGAGGSYEQYF. The CDR3 nucleotides read TGTGCCAGCAGCTTAGGAGCCGGAGGCTCCTACGAGCAGTACTTC.

The genes are TRBV5-1 and TRBJ1-2; TRBD1 agrees at 7 bases. CDR3 length: 14 residues. The junction had 5 bases not matched to a gene; V was cut back by 4 bases and J by 2 bases. CDR1 and CDR2 (germline): SGHRS, YFSETQ. In DNA form, the CDR3 reads TGCGCCAGCAGCCTGACGGGACAGAACTATGGCTACACCTTC. Amino acid sequence: CASSLTGQNYGYTF.

The chain is built from TRBV7-9 and TRBJ2-1; tentatively, D is TRBD2 (5 bases). The germline gives CDR1 SEHNR, CDR2 FQNEAQ (reference sequence). The CDR3 consists of 16 residues. With 4 bases removed from V and 0 bases from J, the gap between germline ends came to 13 bases. CDR3 bases: TGTGCCAGCAGCTCGGACTCACTGCTCTCCTACAATGAGCAGTTCTTC. Protein: CASSSDSLLSYNEQFF. Combining the CDR3 with reference TRBV7-9 and TRBJ2-1 gives the whole variable domain DTGVSQNPRHKITKRGQNVTFRCDPISEHNRLYWYRQTLGQGPEFLTYFQNEAQLEKSRLLSDRFSAERPKGSFSTLEIQRTEQGDSAMYLCASSSDSLLSYNEQFFGPGTRLTVL.